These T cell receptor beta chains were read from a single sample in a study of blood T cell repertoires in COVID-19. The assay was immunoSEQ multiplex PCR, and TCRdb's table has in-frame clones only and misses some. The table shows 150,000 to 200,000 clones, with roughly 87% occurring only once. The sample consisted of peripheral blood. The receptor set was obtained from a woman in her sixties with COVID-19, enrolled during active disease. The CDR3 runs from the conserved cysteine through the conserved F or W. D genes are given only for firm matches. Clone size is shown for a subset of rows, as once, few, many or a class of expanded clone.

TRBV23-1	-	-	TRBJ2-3	CASNLGDTQYF	TGCGCCAGCAATCTCGGGGATACGCAGTATTTT
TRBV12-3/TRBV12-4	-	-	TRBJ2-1	CASSLRTSNEQFF	TGTGCCAGCAGTTTGCGCACCTCCAATGAGCAGTTCTTC
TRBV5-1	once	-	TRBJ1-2	CASSLAGGGYGYTF	TGCGCCAGCAGCTTGGCGGGGGGTGGCTATGGCTACACCTTC
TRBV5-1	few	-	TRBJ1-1	CASSLGNRQVGAAEAFF	TGCGCCAGCAGCTTGGGGAACCGACAGGTGGGGGCAGCTGAAGCTTTCTTT
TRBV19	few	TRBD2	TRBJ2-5	CASSIVSSPGGRETQYF	TGTGCCAGTAGTATAGTCTCCTCCCCGGGAGGGCGGGAGACCCAGTACTTC
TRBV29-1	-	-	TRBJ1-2	CSVENEENYGYTF	TGCAGCGTTGAAAACGAGGAGAACTATGGCTACACCTTC
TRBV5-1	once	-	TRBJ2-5	CASSLDGLPQETQYF	TGCGCCAGCAGCTTGGATGGACTCCCCCAAGAGACCCAGTACTTC
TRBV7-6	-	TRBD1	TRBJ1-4	CASSLGTGNEKLFF	TGTGCCAGCAGCTTGGGGACAGGGAATGAAAAACTGTTTTTT
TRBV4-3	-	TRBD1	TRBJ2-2	CASSREQGATGELFF	TGCGCCAGCAGCCGAGAACAGGGGGCGACCGGGGAGCTGTTTTTT
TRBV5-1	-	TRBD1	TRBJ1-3	CASRLGQELNTIYF	TGCGCCAGCAGACTCGGACAGGAACTAAACACCATATATTTT
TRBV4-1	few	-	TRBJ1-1	CASSPRGSGANTEAFF	TGCGCCAGCAGCCCTCGAGGTTCGGGTGCGAACACTGAAGCTTTCTTT
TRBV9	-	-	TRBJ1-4	CASSVRQDPNEKLFF	TGTGCCAGCAGCGTACGACAGGACCCAAATGAAAAACTGTTTTTT
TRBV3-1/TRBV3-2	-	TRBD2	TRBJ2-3	CASSQDLAGRTDTQYF	TGTGCCAGCAGCCAAGATCTAGCGGGGCGCACAGATACGCAGTATTTT
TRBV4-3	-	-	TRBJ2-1	CASSQGVGRGIDEQFF	TGCGCCAGCAGCCAAGGGGTGGGCCGAGGGATCGATGAGCAGTTCTTC
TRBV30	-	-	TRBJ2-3	CAWSVRATDTQYF	TGTGCCTGGAGTGTAAGAGCCACAGATACGCAGTATTTT
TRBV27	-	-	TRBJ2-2	CASRPQVNTGELFF	TGTGCCAGCAGACCTCAGGTGAACACCGGGGAGCTGTTTTTT
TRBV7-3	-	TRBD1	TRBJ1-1	CASSLGGTGAANTEAFF	TGTGCCAGCAGCTTAGGTGGGACAGGAGCAGCGAACACTGAAGCTTTCTTT
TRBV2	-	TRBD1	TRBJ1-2	CARRTGEVYGYTF	TGTGCCAGACGGACAGGGGAGGTGTATGGCTACACCTTC
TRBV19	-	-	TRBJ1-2	CASSISSAPAAGYTF	TGTGCCAGTAGTATTAGTTCGGCACCCGCGGCTGGCTACACCTTC
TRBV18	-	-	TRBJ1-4	CASSPQGTNEKLFF	TGTGCCAGCTCACCCCAGGGGACTAATGAAAAACTGTTTTTT
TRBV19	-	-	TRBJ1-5	CATRTRNSNQPQHF	TGTGCCACCCGAACGCGGAATAGCAATCAGCCCCAGCATTTT
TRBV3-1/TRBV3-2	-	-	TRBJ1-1	CASSQEGGRAFF	TGTGCCAGCAGCCAAGAGGGAGGGAGAGCTTTCTTT
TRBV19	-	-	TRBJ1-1	CASSIDRGLFNTEAFF	TGTGCCAGTAGTATAGATCGGGGTTTGTTTAACACTGAAGCTTTCTTT
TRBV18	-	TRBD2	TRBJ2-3	CASSPRTTSGGTDTQYF	TGTGCCAGCTCACCACGAACAACTAGCGGGGGCACAGATACGCAGTATTTT
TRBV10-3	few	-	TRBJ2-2	CAISEGWGDTGELFF	TGTGCCATCAGTGAGGGTTGGGGGGACACCGGGGAGCTGTTTTTT
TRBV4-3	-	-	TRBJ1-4	CASSQDGRLNEKLFF	TGCGCCAGCAGCCAAGACGGCCGACTTAATGAAAAACTGTTTTTT
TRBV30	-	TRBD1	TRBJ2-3	CAWRRQGPGADTQYF	TGTGCCTGGAGGAGACAGGGGCCCGGGGCAGATACGCAGTATTTT
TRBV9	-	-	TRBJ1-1	CASSGRGTEAFF	TGTGCCAGCAGCGGCAGAGGGACTGAAGCTTTCTTT
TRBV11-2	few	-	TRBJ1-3	CASSLVGGSGNTIYF	TGTGCCAGCAGCTTAGTTGGCGGCTCTGGAAACACCATATATTTT
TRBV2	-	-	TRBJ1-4	CASSIQGPNEKLFF	TGTGCCAGCAGTATACAGGGTCCCAATGAAAAACTGTTTTTT
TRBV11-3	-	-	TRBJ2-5	CASSLVTGETQYF	TGTGCCAGCAGCTTAGTAACGGGAGAGACCCAGTACTTC
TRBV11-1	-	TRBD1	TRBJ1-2	CASSSPGQVTNYGYTF	TGTGCCAGCAGCTCCCCGGGACAGGTCACTAACTATGGCTACACCTTC
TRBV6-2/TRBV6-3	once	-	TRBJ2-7	CASSYSRGPYEQYF	TGTGCCAGCAGTTACAGCCGGGGTCCCTACGAGCAGTACTTC
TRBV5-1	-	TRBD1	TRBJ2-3	CASSPTGTGADTQYF	TGCGCCAGCAGCCCCACCGGGACAGGGGCAGATACGCAGTATTTT
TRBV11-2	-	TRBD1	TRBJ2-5	CASSDMRQGRGETQYF	TGTGCCAGCAGCGACATGCGACAGGGTAGGGGAGAGACCCAGTACTTC
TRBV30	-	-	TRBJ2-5	CAWSDTGETQYF	TGTGCCTGGAGTGATACGGGAGAGACCCAGTACTTC
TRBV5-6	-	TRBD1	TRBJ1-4	CASSTSRTGRGEKLFF	TGTGCCAGCAGTACCTCTCGGACAGGGAGAGGTGAAAAACTGTTTTTT
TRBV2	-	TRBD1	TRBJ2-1	CATTVDRGRGEQFF	TGTGCCACCACCGTGGACAGGGGGCGGGGTGAGCAGTTCTTC
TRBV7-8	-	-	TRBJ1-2	CASSLGDIYYGYTF	TGTGCCAGCAGCCTCGGGGACATTTACTATGGCTACACCTTC
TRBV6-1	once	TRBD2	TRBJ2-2	CASSEGSGGLTGELFF	TGTGCCAGCAGTGAAGGGAGCGGGGGGCTCACCGGGGAGCTGTTTTTT
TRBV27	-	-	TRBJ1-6	CASSLKGYNSPLHF	TGTGCCAGCAGTTTAAAGGGGTATAATTCACCCCTCCACTTT
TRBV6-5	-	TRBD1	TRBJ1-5	CASLVVRGHQPQHF	TGTGCCAGCCTGGTGGTCAGGGGGCATCAGCCCCAGCATTTT
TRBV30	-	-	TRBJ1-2	CAWSEVRGGGYTF	TGTGCCTGGAGTGAGGTCAGGGGTGGAGGCTACACCTTC
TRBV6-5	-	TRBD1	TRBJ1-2	CASSKDRGLGYTF	TGTGCCAGCAGTAAGGACAGGGGGCTTGGCTACACCTTC
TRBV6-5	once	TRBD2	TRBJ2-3	CASSYSGRADTQYF	TGTGCCAGCAGTTACAGCGGGAGGGCGGATACGCAGTATTTT
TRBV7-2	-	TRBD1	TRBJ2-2	CASSQLQGAGELFF	TGTGCCAGCAGCCAACTACAGGGGGCCGGGGAGCTGTTTTTT
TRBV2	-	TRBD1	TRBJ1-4	CASSSDEGARGEKLFF	TGTGCCAGCAGCAGCGATGAGGGGGCGAGGGGTGAAAAACTGTTTTTT
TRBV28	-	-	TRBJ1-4	CASSKGNEKLFF	TGTGCCAGCAGTAAGGGGAATGAAAAACTGTTTTTT
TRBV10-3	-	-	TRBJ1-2	CAIGGAGSAFPGDYGYTF	TGTGCCATCGGGGGAGCTGGGTCAGCGTTTCCGGGGGACTATGGCTACACCTTC
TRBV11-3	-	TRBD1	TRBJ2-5	CASSLVQGETQYF	TGTGCCAGCAGCTTAGTACAGGGGGAGACCCAGTACTTC
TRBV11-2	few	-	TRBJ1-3	CASSSQTGNTIYF	TGTGCCAGCAGCTCTCAGACTGGAAACACCATATATTTT
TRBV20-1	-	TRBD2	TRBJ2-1	CSASGGTRFIEQFF	TGCAGTGCTAGTGGCGGGACTAGATTCATTGAGCAGTTCTTC
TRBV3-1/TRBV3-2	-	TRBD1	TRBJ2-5	CASSQGGTGKGETQYF	TGTGCCAGCAGCCAAGGAGGGACAGGGAAGGGAGAGACCCAGTACTTC